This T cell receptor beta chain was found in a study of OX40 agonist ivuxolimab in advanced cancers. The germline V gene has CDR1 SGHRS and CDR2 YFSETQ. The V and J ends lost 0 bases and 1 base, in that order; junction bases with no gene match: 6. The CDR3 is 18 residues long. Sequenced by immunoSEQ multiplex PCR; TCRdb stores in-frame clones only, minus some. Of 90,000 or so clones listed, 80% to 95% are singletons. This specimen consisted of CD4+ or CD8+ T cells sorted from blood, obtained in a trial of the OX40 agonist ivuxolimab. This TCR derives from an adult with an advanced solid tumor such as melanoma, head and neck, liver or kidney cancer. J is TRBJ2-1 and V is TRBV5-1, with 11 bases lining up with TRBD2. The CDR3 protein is CASSLGFGTSGSYNEQFF. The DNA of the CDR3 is TGCGCCAGCAGCTTGGGTTTTGGGACTAGCGGTTCCTACAATGAGCAGTTCTTC.